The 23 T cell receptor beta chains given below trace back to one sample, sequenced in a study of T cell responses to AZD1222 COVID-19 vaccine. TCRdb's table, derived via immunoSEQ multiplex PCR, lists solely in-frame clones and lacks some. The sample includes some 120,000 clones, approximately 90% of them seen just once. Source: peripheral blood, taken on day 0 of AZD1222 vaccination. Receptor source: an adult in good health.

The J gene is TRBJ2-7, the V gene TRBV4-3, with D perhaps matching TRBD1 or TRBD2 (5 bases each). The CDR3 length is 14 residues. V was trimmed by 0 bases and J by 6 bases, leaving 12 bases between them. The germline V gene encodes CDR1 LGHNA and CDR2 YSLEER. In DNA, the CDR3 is TGCGCCAGCAGCCAAGAATCGACGAGGGGCGAGCAGTACTTC. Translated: CASSQESTRGEQYF.

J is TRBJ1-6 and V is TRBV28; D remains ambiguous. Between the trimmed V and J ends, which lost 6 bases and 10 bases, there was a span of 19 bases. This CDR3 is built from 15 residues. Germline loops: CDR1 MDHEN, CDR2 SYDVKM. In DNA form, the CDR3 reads TGTGCCAGCAGCCCGACCACTCCAGGAGGATCACCCCTCCACTTT. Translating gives CASSPTTPGGSPLHF.

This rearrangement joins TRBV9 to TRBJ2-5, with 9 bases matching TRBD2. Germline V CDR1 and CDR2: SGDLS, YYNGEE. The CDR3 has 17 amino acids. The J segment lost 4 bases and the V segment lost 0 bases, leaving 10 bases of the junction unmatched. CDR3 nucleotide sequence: TGTGCCAGCAGCGTAGGAGGACTGGCGGGAGGGGGAGAGACCCAGTACTTC. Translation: CASSVGGLAGGGETQYF.

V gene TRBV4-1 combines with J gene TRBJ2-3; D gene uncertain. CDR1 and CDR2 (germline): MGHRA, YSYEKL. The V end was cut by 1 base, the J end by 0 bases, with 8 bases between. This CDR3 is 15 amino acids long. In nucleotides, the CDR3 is TGCGCCAGCAGCCAAGGGTTCACCAGCACAGATACGCAGTATTTT. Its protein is CASSQGFTSTDTQYF.

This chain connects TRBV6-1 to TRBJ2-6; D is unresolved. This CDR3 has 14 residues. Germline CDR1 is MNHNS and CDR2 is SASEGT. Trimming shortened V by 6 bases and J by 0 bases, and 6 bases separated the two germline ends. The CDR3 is CASRPTSGANVLTF. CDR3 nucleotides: TGTGCCAGCAGGCCTACCTCTGGGGCCAACGTCCTGACTTTC.

The CDR3 DNA reads TGTGCCAGCAGCGTAGGTGGGGGACTAGCTGTCGGGGAGCTGTTTTTT. Protein sequence: CASSVGGGLAVGELFF. This chain joins TRBV9 and TRBJ2-2; 9 nucleotides line up with TRBD2. The V gene end was trimmed by 0 bases and the J gene end by 7 bases; junction bases not matched to a gene: 7. CDR1 is SGDLS, CDR2 YYNGEE, per germline. The CDR3 is made up of 16 amino acids.

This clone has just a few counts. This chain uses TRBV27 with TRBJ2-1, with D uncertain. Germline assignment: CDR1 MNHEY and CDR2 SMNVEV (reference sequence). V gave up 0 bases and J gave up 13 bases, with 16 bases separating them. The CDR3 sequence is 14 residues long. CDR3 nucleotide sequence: TGTGCCAGCAGTTTATCATTTTCGACCCCTCTACAGTTCTTC. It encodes CASSLSFSTPLQFF.

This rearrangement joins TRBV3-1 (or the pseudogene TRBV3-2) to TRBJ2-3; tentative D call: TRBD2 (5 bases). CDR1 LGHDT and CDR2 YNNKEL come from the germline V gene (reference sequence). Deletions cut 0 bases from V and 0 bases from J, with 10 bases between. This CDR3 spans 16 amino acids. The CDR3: CASSQDISGSTDTQYF. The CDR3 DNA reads TGTGCCAGCAGCCAAGACATAAGCGGTAGCACAGATACGCAGTATTTT.

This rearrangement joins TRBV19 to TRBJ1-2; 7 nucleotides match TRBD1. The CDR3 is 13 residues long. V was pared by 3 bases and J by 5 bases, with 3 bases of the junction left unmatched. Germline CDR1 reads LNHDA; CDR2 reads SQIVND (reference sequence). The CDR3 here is CASSISTGYGYTF. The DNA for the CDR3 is TGTGCCAGTAGTATCTCGACAGGGTATGGCTACACCTTC. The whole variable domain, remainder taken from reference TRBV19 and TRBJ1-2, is DGGITQSPKYLFRKEGQNVTLSCEQNLNHDAMYWYRQDPGQGLRLIYYSQIVNDFQKGDIAEGYSVSREKKESFPLTVTSAQKNPTAFYLCASSISTGYGYTFGSGTRLTVV.

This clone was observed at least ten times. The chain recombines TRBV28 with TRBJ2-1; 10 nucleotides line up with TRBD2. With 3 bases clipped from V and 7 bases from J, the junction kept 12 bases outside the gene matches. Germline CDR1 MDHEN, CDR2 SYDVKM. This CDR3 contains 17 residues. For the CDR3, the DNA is TGTGCCAGCAGTTTCTATCTAAGCGGGAGGGCTGGGAATGAGCAGTTCTTC. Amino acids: CASSFYLSGRAGNEQFF.

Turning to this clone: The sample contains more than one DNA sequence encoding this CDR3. This CDR3 is CASSFDSTDTQYF. As DNA, the CDR3 is TGTGCCAGCAGCTTTGACAGCACAGATACGCAGTATTTT. This rearrangement joins TRBV5-4 to TRBJ2-3; D is unresolved. There are 13 residues in the CDR3. Trimming removed 2 bases at V and 0 bases at J, with 4 bases between. The germline V gene has CDR1 SGHNT and CDR2 YYREEE (reference sequence).

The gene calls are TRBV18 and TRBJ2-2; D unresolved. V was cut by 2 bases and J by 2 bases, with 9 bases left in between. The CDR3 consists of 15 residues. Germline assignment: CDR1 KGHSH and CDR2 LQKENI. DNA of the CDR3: TGTGCCAGCTCACCAGGATCTTCAAACACCGGGGAGCTGTTTTTT. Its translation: CASSPGSSNTGELFF.

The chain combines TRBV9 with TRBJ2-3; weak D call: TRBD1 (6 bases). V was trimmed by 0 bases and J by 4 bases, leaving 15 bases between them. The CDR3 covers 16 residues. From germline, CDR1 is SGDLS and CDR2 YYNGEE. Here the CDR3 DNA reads TGTGCCAGCAGCGTAGAGAGGGGGTCGTCGTCAGATACGCAGTATTTT. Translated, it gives CASSVERGSSSDTQYF.

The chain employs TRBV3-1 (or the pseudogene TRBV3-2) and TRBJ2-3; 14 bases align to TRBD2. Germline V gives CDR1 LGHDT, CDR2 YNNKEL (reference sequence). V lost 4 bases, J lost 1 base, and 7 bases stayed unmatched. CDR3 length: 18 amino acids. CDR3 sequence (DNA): TGTGCCAGCAGCCCACTCGGACTAGCGGGAGGCCGCACAGATACGCAGTATTTT. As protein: CASSPLGLAGGRTDTQYF.

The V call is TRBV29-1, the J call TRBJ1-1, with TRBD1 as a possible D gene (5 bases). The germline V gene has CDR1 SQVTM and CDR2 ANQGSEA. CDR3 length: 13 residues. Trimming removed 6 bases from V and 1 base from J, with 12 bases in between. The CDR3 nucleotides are TGCAGCGTCGCCGCTGGGGGGAACACTGAAGCTTTCTTT. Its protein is CSVAAGGNTEAFF.

CDR3 bases: TGTGCCAGCAGCCAAGACAGGGGGCCTGGAAACACCATATATTTT. Translation gives CASSQDRGPGNTIYF. The rearrangement joins TRBV3-1 (or the pseudogene TRBV3-2) to TRBJ1-3; 8 bases fit TRBD1. The CDR3 runs 15 residues. Losses at the gene ends were 0 bases for V and 2 bases for J; bases not matched to a gene: 0. Germline V gene sequence: CDR1 LGHDT, CDR2 YNNKEL (reference sequence).

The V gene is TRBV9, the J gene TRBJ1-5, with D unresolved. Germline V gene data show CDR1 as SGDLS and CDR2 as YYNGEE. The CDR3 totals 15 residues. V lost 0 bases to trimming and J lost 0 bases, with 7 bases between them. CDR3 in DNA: TGTGCCAGCAGCGTAGTCGGGGATAGCAATCAGCCCCAGCATTTT. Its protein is CASSVVGDSNQPQHF.

CDR3 loop: CASSQSRLADTQYF. In nucleotides, the CDR3 is TGCGCCAGCAGCCAAAGTCGACTAGCGGATACGCAGTATTTT. This chain joins TRBV4-3 and TRBJ2-3; 8 bases align to TRBD2. The germline V gene has CDR1 LGHNA and CDR2 YSLEER. J was trimmed by 6 bases and V by 2 bases; bases with no gene match: 4. This CDR3 is 14 amino acids long.

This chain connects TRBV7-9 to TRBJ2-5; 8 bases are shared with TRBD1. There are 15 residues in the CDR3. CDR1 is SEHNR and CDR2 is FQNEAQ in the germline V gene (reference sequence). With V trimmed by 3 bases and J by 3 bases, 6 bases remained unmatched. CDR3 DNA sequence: TGTGCCAGCAGCTTCGGACAGGGCGGGGAAGAGACCCAGTACTTC. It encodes CASSFGQGGEETQYF.

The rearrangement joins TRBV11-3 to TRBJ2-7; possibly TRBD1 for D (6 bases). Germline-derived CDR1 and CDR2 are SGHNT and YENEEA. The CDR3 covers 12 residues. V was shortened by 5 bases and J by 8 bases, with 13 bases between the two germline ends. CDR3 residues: CASSRTASKQYF. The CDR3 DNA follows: TGTGCCAGCAGCCGGACAGCAAGCAAGCAGTACTTC.

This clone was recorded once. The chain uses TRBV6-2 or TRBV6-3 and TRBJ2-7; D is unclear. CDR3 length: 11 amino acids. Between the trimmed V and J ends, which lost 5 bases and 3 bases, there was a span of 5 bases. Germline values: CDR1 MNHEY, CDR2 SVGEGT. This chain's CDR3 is CASSSRYEQYF. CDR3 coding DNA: TGTGCCAGCAGTAGCCGCTACGAGCAGTACTTC.

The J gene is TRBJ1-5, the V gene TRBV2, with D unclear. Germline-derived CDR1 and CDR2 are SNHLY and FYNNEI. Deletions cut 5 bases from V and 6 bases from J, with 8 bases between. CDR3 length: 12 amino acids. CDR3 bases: TGTGCCAGCAGTACGGGGATTCAGCCCCAGCATTTT. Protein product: CASSTGIQPQHF.

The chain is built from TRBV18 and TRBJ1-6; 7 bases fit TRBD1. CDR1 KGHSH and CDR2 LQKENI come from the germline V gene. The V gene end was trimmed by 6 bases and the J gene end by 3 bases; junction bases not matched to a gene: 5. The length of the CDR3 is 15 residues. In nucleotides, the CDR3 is TGTGCCAGCTCGCCGACAGGGAACTATAATTCACCCCTCCACTTT. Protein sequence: CASSPTGNYNSPLHF.